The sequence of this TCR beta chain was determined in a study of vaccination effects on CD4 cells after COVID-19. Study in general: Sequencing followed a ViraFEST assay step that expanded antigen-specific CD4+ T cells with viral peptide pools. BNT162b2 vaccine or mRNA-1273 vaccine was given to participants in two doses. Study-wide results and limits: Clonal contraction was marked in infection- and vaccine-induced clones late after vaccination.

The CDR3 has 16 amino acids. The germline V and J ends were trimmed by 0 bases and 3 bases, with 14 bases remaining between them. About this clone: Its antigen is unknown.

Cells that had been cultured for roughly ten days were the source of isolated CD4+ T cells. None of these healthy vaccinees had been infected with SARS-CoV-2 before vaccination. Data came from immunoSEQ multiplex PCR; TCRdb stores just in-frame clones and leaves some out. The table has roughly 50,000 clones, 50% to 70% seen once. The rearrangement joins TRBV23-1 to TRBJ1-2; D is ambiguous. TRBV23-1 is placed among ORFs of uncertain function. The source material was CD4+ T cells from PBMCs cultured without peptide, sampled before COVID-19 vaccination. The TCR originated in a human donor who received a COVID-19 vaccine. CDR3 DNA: TGCGCCAGCAGTCAATCAAGTTATGGGGTCGACTATGGCTACACCTTC. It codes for CASSQSSYGVDYGYTF.